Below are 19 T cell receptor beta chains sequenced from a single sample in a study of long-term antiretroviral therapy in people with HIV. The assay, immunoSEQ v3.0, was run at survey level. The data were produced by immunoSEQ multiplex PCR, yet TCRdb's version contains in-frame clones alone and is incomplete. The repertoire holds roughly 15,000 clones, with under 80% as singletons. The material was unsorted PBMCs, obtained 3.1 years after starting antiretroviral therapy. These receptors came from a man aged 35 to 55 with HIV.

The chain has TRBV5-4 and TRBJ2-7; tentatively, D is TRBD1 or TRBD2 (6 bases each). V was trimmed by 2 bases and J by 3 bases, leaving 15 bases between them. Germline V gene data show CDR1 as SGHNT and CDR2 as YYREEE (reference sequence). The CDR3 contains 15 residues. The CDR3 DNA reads TGTGCCAGCAGCTTCAGCGGGCAAGGGGGCTACGAGCAGTACTTC. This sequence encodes CASSFSGQGGYEQYF. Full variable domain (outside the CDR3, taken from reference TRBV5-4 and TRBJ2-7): ETGVTQSPTHLIKTRGQQVTLRCSSQSGHNTVSWYQQALGQGPQFIFQYYREEENGRGNFPPRFSGLQFPNYSSELNVNALELDDSALYLCASSFSGQGGYEQYFGPGTRLTVT.

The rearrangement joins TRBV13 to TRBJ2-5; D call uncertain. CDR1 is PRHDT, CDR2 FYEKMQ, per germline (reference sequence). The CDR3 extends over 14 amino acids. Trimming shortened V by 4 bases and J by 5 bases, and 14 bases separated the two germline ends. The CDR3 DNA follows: TGTGCCAGCAGCTCGTATTCTCAGGCGGAGACCCAGTACTTC. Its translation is CASSSYSQAETQYF.

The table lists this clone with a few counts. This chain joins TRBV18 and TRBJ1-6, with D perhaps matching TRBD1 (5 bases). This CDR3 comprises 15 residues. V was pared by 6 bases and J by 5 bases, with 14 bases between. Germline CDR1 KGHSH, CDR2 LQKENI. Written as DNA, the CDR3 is TGTGCCAGCTCGCCCACCGGGACCGATAATTCACCCCTCCACTTT. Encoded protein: CASSPTGTDNSPLHF.

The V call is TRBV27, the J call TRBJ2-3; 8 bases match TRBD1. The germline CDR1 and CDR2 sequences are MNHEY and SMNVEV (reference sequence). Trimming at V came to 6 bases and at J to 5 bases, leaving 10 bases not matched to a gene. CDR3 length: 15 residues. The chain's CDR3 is CASSPGQGGIDTQYF. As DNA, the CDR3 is TGTGCCAGCAGCCCTGGACAGGGCGGAATAGATACGCAGTATTTT.

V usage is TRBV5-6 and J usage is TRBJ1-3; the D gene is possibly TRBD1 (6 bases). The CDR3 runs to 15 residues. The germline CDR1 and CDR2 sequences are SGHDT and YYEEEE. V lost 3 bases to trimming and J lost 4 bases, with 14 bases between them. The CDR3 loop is CASSWGHLEGNTIYF. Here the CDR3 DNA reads TGTGCCAGCAGCTGGGGACACCTTGAAGGAAACACCATATATTTT.

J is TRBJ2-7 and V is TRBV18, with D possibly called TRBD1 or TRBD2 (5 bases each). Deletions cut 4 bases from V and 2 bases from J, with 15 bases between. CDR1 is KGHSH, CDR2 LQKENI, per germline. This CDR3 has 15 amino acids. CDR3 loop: CASSQSRVGAYEQYF. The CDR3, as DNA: TGTGCCAGCTCACAATCCAGGGTGGGGGCCTACGAGCAGTACTTC.

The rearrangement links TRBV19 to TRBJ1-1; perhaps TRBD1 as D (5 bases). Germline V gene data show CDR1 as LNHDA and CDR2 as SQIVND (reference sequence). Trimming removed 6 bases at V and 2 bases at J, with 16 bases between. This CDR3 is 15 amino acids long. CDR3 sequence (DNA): TGTGCCAGTAGAGACCGGGGGGGGGAAAACACTGAAGCTTTCTTT. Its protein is CASRDRGGENTEAFF.

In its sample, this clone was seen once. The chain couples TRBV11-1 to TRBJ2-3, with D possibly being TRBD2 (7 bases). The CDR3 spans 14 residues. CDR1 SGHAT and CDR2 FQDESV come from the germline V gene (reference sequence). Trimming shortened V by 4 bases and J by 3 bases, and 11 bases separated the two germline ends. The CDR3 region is CASSWGGTTDTQYF. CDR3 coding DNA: TGTGCCAGCAGCTGGGGGGGGACAACAGATACGCAGTATTTT.

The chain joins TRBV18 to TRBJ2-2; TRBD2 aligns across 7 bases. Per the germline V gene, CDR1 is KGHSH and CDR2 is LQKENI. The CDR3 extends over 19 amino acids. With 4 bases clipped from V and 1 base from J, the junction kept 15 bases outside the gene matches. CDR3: CASSLNGLGANGNTGELFF. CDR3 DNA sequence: TGTGCCAGCTCACTAAATGGACTAGGCGCAAATGGGAACACCGGGGAGCTGTTTTTT. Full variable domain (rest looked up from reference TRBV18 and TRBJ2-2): NAGVMQNPRHLVRRRGQEARLRCSPMKGHSHVYWYRQLPEEGLKFMVYLQKENIIDESGMPKERFSAEFPKEGPSILRIQQVVRGDSAAYFCASSLNGLGANGNTGELFFGEGSRLTVL.

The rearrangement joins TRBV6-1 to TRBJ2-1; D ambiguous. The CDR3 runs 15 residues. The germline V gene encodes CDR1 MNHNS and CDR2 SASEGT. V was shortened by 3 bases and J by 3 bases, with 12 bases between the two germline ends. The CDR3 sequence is CASSERSTYYNEQFF. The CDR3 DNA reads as TGTGCCAGCAGTGAGAGGTCAACATACTACAATGAGCAGTTCTTC.

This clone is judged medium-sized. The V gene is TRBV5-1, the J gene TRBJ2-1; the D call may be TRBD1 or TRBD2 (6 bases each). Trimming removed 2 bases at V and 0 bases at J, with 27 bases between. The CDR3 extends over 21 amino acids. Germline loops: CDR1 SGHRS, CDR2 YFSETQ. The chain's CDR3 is CASSLRTALEGTPSSYNEQFF. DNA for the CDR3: TGCGCCAGCAGCTTACGGACAGCCCTCGAAGGGACTCCAAGCTCCTACAATGAGCAGTTCTTC.

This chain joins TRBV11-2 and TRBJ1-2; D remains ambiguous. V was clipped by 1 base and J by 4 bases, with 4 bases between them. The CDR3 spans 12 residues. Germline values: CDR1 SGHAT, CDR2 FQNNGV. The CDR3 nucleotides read TGTGCCAGCAGCTTAGCGGGCTATGGCTACACCTTC. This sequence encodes CASSLAGYGYTF.

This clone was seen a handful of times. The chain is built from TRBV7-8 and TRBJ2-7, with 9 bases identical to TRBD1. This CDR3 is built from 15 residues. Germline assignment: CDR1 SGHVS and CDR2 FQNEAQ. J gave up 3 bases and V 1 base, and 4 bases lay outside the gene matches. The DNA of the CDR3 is TGTGCCAGCAGCTTAGACCCGGGACAGGGCTACGAGCAGTACTTC. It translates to CASSLDPGQGYEQYF.

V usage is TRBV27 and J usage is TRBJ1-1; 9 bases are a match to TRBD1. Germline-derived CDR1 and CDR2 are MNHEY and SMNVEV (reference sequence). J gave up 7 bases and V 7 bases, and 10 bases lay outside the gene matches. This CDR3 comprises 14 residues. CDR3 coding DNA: TGTGCCAGCATTCTAGGGACAGGGATGGGTGAAGCTTTCTTT. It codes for CASILGTGMGEAFF.

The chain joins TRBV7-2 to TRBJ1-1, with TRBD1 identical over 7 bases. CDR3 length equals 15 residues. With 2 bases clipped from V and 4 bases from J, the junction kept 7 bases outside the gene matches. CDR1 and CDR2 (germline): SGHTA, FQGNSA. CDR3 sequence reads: CASSLIAGGTTEAFF. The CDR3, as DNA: TGTGCCAGCAGCTTAATCGCAGGGGGGACCACTGAAGCTTTCTTT.

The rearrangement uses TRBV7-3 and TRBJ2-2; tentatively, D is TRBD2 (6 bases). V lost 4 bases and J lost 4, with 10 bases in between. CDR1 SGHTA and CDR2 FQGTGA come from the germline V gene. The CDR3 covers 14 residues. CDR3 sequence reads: CASSYGGVTGELFF. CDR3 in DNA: TGTGCCAGCAGCTACGGGGGTGTCACCGGGGAGCTGTTTTTT.

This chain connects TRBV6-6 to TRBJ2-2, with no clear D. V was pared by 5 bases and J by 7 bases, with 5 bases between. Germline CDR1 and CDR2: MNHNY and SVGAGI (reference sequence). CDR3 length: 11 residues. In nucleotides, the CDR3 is TGTGCCAGCAGTCTCGTCGGGGAGCTGTTTTTT. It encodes CASSLVGELFF.

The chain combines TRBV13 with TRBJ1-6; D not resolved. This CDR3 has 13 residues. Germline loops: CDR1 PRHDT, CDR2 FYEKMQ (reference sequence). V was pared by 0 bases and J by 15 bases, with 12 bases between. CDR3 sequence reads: CASSLGRRMGLHF. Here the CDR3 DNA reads TGTGCCAGCAGCTTAGGAAGGCGGATGGGCCTCCACTTT.

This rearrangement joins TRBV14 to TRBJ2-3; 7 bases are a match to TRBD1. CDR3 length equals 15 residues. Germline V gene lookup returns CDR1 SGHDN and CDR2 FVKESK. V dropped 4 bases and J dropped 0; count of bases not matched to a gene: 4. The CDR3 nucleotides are TGTGCCAGCAGCCCCGGGACAGTTAGCACAGATACGCAGTATTTT. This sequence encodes CASSPGTVSTDTQYF.